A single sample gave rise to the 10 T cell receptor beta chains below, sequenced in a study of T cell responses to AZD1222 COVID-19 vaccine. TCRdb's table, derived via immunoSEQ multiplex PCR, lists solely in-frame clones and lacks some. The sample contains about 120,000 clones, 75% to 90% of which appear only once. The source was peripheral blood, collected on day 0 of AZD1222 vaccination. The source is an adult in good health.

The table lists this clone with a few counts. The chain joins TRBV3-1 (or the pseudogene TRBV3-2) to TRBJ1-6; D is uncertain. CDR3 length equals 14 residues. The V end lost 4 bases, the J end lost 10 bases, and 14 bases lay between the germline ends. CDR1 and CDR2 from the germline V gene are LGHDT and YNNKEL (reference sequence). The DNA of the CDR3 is TGTGCCAGCAGCCCCTTGTGGACGGGGTCACCCCTCCACTTT. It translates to CASSPLWTGSPLHF.

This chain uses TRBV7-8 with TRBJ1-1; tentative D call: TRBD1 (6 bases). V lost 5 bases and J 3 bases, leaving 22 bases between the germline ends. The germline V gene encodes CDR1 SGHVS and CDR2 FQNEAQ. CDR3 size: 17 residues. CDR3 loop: CASSVASGGGLYTEAFF. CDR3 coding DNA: TGTGCCAGCAGCGTCGCGAGCGGGGGCGGCCTTTACACTGAAGCTTTCTTT. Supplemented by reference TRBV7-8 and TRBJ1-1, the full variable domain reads GAGVSQSPRYKVAKRGQDVALRCDPISGHVSLFWYQQALGQGPEFLTYFQNEAQLDKSGLPSDRFFAERPEGSVSTLKIQRTQQEDSAVYLCASSVASGGGLYTEAFFGQGTRLTVV.

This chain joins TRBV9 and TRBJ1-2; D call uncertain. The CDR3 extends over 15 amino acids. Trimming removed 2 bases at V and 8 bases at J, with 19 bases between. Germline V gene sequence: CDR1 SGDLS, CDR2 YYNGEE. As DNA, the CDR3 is TGTGCCAGCAGCGTTAGACCCGAAGGTCCTCAGGGCTACACCTTC. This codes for CASSVRPEGPQGYTF.

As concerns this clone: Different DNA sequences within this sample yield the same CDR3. The CDR3 protein is CASSVGGVNTGELFF. The DNA for the CDR3 is TGTGCCAGCAGCGTCGGCGGAGTAAACACCGGGGAGCTGTTTTTT. The chain has TRBV9 and TRBJ2-2; the D is unclear. In germline, CDR1 is SGDLS, CDR2 YYNGEE. Deletions cut 2 bases from V and 2 bases from J, with 10 bases between. This CDR3 region has 15 residues.

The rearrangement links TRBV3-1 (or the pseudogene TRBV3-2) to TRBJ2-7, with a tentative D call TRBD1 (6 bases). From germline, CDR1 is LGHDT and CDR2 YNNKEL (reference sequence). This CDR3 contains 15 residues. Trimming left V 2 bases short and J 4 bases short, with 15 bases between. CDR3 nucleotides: TGTGCCAGCAGCCAACCCGGGACACCGACATACGAGCAGTACTTC. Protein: CASSQPGTPTYEQYF.

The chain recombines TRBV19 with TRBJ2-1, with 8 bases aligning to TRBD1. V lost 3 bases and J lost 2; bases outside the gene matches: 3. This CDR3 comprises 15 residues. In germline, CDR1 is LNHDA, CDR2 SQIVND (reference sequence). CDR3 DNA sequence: TGTGCCAGTAGTATTGGGGACAGGACCTACAATGAGCAGTTCTTC. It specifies CASSIGDRTYNEQFF.

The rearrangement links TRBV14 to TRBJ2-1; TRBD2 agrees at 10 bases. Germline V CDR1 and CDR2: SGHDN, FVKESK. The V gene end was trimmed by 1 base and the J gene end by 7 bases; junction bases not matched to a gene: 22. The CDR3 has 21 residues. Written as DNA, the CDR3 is TGTGCCAGCAGCCAAGCCTTAGGGCGGACTAGCGGCAGGATCAGGGGGAATGAGCAGTTCTTC. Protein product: CASSQALGRTSGRIRGNEQFF.

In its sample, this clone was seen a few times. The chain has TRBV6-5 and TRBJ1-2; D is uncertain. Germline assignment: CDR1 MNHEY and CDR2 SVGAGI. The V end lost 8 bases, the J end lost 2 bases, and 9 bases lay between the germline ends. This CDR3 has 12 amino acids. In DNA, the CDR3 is TGTGCCAGCCGGCCACCAAACTATGGCTACACCTTC. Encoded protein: CASRPPNYGYTF.

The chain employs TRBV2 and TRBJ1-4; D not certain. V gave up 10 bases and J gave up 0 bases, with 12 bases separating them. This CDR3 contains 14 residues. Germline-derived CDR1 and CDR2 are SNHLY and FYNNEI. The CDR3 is CATRSFTTNEKLFF. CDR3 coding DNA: TGTGCCACAAGAAGTTTCACAACTAATGAAAAACTGTTTTTT.

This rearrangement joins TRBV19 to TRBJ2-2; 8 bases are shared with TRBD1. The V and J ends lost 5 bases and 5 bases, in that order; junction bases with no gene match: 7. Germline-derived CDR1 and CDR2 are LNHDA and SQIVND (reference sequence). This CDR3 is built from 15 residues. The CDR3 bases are TGTGCCAGTAGTGACGGACAGGGCTGGACCGGGGAGCTGTTTTTT. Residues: CASSDGQGWTGELFF.